This passage covers 3 T cell receptor beta chains from one sample sequenced in a study of cytomegalovirus exposure and HLA in healthy donors. This PCR relied on a set of 60 Vbeta primers and 13 Jbeta primers. Data came from immunoSEQ multiplex PCR; TCRdb stores just in-frame clones and leaves some out. The table records under 200,000 clones, around 68% of them present only once. Sequenced: PBMCs. The origin of the receptors is a woman aged 40 to 49 in good health and CMV-seropositive.

V usage is TRBV2 and J usage is TRBJ2-3; TRBD1 matches 7 bases. V lost 8 bases and J lost 5; bases outside the gene matches: 10. This CDR3 has 14 amino acids. Germline V gene sequence: CDR1 SNHLY, CDR2 FYNNEI. This CDR3 reads CASSGQGVGDTQYF. The CDR3 nucleotides are TGTGCCAGCTCCGGGCAGGGGGTGGGAGATACGCAGTATTTT.

This chain uses TRBV5-6 with TRBJ1-4; D is uncertain. V was cut by 2 bases and J by 5 bases, with 4 bases left in between. The CDR3 loop spans 12 amino acids. CDR1 and CDR2 (germline): SGHDT, YYEEEE. For the CDR3, the DNA is TGTGCCAGCAGCTTCGGGAATGAAAAACTGTTTTTT. As protein: CASSFGNEKLFF.

This clone came up once. This chain links TRBV10-3 with TRBJ2-7, with 10 bases aligning to TRBD2. CDR1 ENHRY and CDR2 SYGVKD come from the germline V gene. V shed 9 bases and J 4 bases; nucleotides not matched to a gene: 6. The CDR3 loop spans 13 amino acids. CDR3 bases: TGTGCCATAAGGACTAGCGGCCATTACGAGCAGTACTTC. Encoded protein: CAIRTSGHYEQYF.